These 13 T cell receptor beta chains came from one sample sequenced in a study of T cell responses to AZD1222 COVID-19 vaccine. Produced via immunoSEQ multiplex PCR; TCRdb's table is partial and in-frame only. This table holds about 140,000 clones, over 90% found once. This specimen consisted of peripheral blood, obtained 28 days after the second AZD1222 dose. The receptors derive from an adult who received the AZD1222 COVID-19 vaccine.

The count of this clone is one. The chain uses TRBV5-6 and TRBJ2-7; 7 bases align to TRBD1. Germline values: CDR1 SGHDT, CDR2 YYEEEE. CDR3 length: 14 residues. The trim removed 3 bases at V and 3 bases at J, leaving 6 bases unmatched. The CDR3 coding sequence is TGTGCCAGCAGCTCGGGACAGAGCCTCTACGAGCAGTACTTC. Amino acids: CASSSGQSLYEQYF.

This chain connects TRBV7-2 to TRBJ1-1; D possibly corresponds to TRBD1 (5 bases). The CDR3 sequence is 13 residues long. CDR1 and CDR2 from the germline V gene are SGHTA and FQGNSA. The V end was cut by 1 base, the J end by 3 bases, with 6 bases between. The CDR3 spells CASSLEQDTEAFF. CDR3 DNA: TGTGCCAGCAGCTTAGAACAGGACACTGAAGCTTTCTTT.

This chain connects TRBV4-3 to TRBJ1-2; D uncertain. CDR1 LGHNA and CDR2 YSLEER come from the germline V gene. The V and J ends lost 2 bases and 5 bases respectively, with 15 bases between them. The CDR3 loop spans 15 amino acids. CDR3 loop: CASSQQTSKSYGYTF. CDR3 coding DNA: TGCGCCAGCAGCCAACAGACGTCTAAAAGTTATGGCTACACCTTC.

The CDR3: CASSRTTNTGELFF. The CDR3 coding sequence is TGTGCCAGTAGTCGGACAACGAACACCGGGGAGCTGTTTTTT. V is TRBV19 and J is TRBJ2-2; perhaps TRBD1 as D (5 bases). Trimming stripped 5 bases from V and 0 bases from J, with 7 bases between. Germline V gene data show CDR1 as LNHDA and CDR2 as SQIVND (reference sequence). There are 14 residues in the CDR3.

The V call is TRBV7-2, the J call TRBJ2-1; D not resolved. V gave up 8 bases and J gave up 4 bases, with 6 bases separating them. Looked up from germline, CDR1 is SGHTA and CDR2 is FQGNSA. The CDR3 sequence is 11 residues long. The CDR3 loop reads CASLVYNEQFF. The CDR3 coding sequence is TGTGCCAGCTTGGTTTACAATGAGCAGTTCTTC.

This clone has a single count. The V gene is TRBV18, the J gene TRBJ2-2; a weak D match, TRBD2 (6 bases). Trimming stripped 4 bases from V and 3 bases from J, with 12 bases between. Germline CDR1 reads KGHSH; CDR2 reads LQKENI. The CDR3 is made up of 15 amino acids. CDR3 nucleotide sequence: TGTGCCAGCTCACTAATCCGCGGGGACACCGGGGAGCTGTTTTTT. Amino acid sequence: CASSLIRGDTGELFF.

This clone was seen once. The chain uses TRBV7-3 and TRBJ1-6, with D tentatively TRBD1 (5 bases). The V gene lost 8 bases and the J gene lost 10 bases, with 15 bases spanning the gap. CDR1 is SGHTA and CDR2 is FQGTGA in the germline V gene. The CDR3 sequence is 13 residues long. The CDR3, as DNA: TGTGCCAGCTCTCCGGGGGGATACTCACCCCTCCACTTT. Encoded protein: CASSPGGYSPLHF.

The CDR3 loop is CASSFELAYNEQFF. The CDR3 DNA sequence: TGTGCCAGCAGCTTCGAACTAGCGTACAATGAGCAGTTCTTC. This sequence joins TRBV13 and TRBJ2-1; 7 nucleotides align to TRBD2. This CDR3 spans 14 amino acids. The ends lost 3 bases at V and 4 bases at J; junction bases unmatched: 3. Germline CDR1 is PRHDT and CDR2 is FYEKMQ (reference sequence).

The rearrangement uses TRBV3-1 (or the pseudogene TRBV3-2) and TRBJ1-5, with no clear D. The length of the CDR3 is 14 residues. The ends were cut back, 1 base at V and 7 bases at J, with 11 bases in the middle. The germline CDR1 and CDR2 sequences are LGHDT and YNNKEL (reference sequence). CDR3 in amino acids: CASSQGRGNQPQHF. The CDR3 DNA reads TGTGCCAGCAGCCAAGGTCGTGGGAACCAGCCCCAGCATTTT.

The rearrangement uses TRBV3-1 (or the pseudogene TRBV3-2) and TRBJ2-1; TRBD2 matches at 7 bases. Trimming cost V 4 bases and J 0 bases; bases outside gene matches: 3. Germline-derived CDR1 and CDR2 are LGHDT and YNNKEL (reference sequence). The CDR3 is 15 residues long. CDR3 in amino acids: CASSPSGSSYNEQFF. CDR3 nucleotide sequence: TGTGCCAGCAGCCCTAGCGGAAGCTCCTACAATGAGCAGTTCTTC.

CDR3 sequence: CASSYERDRGRGYTF. CDR3 DNA: TGTGCCAGCAGTTACGAGAGGGACAGGGGACGGGGCTACACCTTC. This chain links TRBV6-5 with TRBJ1-2; 10 positions agree with TRBD1. The CDR3 is 15 amino acids. Germline CDR1 is MNHEY and CDR2 is SVGAGI. V shed 2 bases and J 8 bases; nucleotides not matched to a gene: 8.

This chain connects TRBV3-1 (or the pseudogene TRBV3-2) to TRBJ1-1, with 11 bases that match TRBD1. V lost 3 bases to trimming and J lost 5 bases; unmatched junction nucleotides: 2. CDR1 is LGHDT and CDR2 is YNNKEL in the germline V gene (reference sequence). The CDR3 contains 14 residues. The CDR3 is CASSQGQGVTEAFF. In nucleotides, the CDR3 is TGTGCCAGCAGCCAGGGACAGGGGGTGACTGAAGCTTTCTTT.

This chain's CDR3 is CAISRTGGREGQFF. CDR3 nucleotides: TGTGCCATCAGTCGGACAGGGGGAAGAGAGGGGCAGTTCTTC. The chain joins TRBV10-3 to TRBJ2-1; 10 bases are shared with TRBD1. Germline-derived CDR1 and CDR2 are ENHRY and SYGVKD. CDR3 length: 14 amino acids. The ends lost 5 bases at V and 12 bases at J; junction bases unmatched: 10.